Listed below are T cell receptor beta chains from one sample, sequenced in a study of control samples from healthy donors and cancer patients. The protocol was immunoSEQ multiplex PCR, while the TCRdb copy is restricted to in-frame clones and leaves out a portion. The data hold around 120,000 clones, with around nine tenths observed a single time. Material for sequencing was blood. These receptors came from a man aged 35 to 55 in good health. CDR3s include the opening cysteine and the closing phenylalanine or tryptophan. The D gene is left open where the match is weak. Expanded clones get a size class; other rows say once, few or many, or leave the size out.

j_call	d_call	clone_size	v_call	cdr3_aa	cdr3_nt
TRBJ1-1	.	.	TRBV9	CASSVDVNTEAFF	TGTGCCAGCAGCGTGGACGTGAACACTGAAGCTTTCTTT
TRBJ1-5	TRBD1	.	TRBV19	CASSNQQGLAPQHF	TGTGCCAGTAGTAATCAACAGGGGCTCGCGCCCCAGCATTTT
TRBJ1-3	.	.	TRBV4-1	CASSQEGPGNTIYF	TGCGCCAGCAGCCAGGAAGGGCCAGGAAACACCATATATTTT
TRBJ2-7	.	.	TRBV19	CASSTAEGGPYEQYF	TGTGCCAGTAGTACCGCTGAGGGGGGACCCTACGAGCAGTACTTC
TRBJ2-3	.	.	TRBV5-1	CASSLNYVTDTQYF	TGCGCCAGCAGCCTAAACTACGTAACAGATACGCAGTATTTT
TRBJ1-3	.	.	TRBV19	CASSVTGKRNTIYF	TGTGCCAGTAGTGTCACGGGGAAGAGGAACACCATATATTTT
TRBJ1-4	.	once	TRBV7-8	CASRPRGREEKLFF	TGTGCCAGCAGACCAAGGGGGAGGGAGGAAAAACTGTTTTTT
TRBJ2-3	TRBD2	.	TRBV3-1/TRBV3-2	CASSATSGGFPDTQYF	TGTGCCAGCAGCGCGACTAGCGGGGGGTTCCCAGATACGCAGTATTTT
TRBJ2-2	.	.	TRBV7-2	CAGGEPTGELFF	TGTGCCGGAGGAGAGCCGACCGGGGAGCTGTTTTTT
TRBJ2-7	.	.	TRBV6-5	CASSYLAGRYYEQYF	TGTGCCAGCAGTTACCTGGCAGGAAGATACTACGAGCAGTACTTC
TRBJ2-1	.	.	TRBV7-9	CASSLVSSRDHSYNEQFF	TGTGCCAGCAGCTTAGTTTCTAGTCGGGATCACTCCTACAATGAGCAGTTCTTC
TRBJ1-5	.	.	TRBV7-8	CASSLEVFLGTQHF	TGTGCCAGCAGCTTAGAAGTCTTTTTGGGGACCCAGCATTTT
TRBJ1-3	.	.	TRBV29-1	CSVEEWTELSGNTIYF	TGCAGCGTTGAAGAGTGGACAGAGCTATCTGGAAACACCATATATTTT
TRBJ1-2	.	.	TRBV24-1	CATSDVGGYGYTF	TGTGCCACCAGTGACGTAGGGGGTTACGGCTACACCTTC
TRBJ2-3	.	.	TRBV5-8	CASSFSGDTQYF	TGTGCCAGCAGCTTTTCTGGAGATACGCAGTATTTT
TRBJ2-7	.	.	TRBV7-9	CASSLTGYEQYF	TGTGCCAGCAGCTTAACAGGTTACGAGCAGTACTTC
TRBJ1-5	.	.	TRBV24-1	CATSASLGQNQPQHF	TGTGCCACCAGTGCATCTCTCGGCCAGAATCAGCCCCAGCATTTT
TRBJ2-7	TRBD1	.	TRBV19	CASSTGQGYHEQYF	TGTGCCAGTAGCACGGGACAGGGTTACCACGAGCAGTACTTC
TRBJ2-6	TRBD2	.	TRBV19	CASTHGGAGANVLTF	TGTGCCAGTACCCACGGGGGGGCTGGGGCCAACGTCCTGACTTTC
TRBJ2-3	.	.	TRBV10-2	CASRAGTADTQYF	TGCGCCAGTCGGGCGGGGACCGCAGATACGCAGTATTTT
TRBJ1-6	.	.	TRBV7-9	CASSPGSSYNSPLHF	TGTGCCAGCAGCCCAGGGAGCTCCTATAATTCACCCCTCCACTTT
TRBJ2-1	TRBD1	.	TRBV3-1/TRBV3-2	CASSDQGAGDEQFF	TGTGCCAGCAGCGACCAGGGGGCTGGGGATGAGCAGTTCTTC
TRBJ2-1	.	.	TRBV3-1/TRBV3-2	CASSQPGQGRRLF	TGTGCCAGCAGCCAACCGGGCCAAGGGAGAAGGCTCTTC
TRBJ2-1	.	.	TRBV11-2	CASSLDRNEQFF	TGTGCCAGCAGCTTAGATAGGAATGAGCAGTTCTTC
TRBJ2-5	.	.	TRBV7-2	CASSLVWETQYF	TGTGCCAGCAGCTTAGTTTGGGAGACCCAGTACTTC
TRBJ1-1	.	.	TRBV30	CAWSGGLMNTEAFF	TGTGCCTGGAGTGGAGGTTTGATGAACACTGAAGCTTTCTTT
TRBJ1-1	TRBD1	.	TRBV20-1	CSASGGRGPGTEAFF	TGCAGTGCTAGTGGTGGCAGGGGGCCGGGCACTGAAGCTTTCTTT
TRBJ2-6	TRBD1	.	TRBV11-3	CASTDSAGQAFSGANVLTF	TGTGCCAGCACCGACTCTGCGGGACAGGCGTTTTCTGGGGCCAACGTCCTGACTTTC
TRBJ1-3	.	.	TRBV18	CASSGLTVTSGNTIYF	TGTGCCAGCTCCGGCCTGACAGTGACCTCTGGAAACACCATATATTTT
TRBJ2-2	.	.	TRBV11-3	CASSLRGFGELFF	TGTGCCAGCAGCTTAAGAGGGTTCGGGGAGCTGTTTTTT
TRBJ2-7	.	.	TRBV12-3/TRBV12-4	CASSFWSKGFF	TGTGCCAGCAGTTTTTGGTCGAAAGGATTCTTC
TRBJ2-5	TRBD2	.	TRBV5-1	CASSPGGLAGKETQYF	TGCGCCAGCAGCCCTGGAGGCCTAGCGGGGAAAGAGACCCAGTACTTC
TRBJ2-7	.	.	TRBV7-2	CASSLQGPGSYEQYF	TGTGCCAGCAGCTTACAGGGCCCGGGGTCCTACGAGCAGTACTTC
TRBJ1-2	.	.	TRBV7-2	CASSLGQSYGYTF	TGTGCCAGCAGTTTAGGACAGTCCTATGGCTACACCTTC
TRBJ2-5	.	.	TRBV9	CASSVVGGSQETQYF	TGTGCCAGCAGCGTAGTGGGAGGTTCCCAAGAGACCCAGTACTTC
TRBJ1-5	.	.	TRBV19	CASSIGWQGGNQPQHF	TGTGCCAGTAGTATAGGCTGGCAAGGAGGGAATCAGCCCCAGCATTTT
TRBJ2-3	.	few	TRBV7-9	CASSLQGTDTQYF	TGTGCCAGCAGCTTACAGGGCACAGATACGCAGTATTTT
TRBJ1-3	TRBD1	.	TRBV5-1	CASSRGGQGAGNTIYF	TGCGCCAGCAGCCGGGGCGGACAGGGGGCCGGAAACACCATATATTTT
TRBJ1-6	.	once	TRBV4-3	CASSLKRGSPLHF	TGCGCCAGCAGCCTTAAGAGAGGATCACCCCTCCACTTT